This T cell receptor (beta chain) emerged from a study of cytomegalovirus exposure and HLA in healthy donors. As for the study in general: Out of about 190 million T cells, an earlier analysis found about 100 million unique TCR beta sequences in total.

Vbeta (60) and Jbeta (13) primers were used in the PCR. Assay used: immunoSEQ multiplex PCR; TCRdb lists only in-frame clones, some missing. The repertoire includes about 100,000 clones, 79% of them detected once, and 4.1% sits in the top ten. This CDR3 is 15 amino acids long. V usage is TRBV21-1 and J usage is TRBJ1-1; no check of the table's D call, TRBD1, against the DNA was made. TRBV21-1 is a pseudogene segment. The receptor's source is a female donor in good health and CMV-seropositive. Sequencing used PBMCs. CDR3 residues: CASSKSRGIHTEAFF. The CDR3 nucleotides are TGTGCCAGCAGCAAGAGTAGGGGCATACACACTGAAGCTTTCTTT.